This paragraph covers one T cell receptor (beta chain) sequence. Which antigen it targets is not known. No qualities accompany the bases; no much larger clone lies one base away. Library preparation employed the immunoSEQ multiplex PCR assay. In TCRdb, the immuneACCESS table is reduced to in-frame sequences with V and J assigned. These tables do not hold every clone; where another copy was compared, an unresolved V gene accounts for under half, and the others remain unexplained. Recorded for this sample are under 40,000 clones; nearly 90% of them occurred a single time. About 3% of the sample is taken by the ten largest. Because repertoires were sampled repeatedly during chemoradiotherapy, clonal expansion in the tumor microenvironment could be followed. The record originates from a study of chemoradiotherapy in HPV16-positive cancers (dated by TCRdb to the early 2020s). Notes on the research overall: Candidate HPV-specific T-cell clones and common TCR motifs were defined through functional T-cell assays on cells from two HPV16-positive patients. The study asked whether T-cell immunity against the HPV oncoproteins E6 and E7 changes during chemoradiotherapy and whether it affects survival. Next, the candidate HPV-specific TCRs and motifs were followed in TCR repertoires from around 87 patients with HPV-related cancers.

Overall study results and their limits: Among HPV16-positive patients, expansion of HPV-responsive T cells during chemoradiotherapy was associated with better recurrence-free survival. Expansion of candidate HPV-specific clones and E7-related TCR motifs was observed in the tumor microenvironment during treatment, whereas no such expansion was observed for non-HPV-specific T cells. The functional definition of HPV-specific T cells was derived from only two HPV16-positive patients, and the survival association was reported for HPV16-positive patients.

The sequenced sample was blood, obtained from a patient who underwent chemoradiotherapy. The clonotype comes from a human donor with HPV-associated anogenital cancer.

The CDR3 region has the sequence CASSHPGFKSSYEQYF. The bases read TGCGCCAGCAGCCACCCGGGGTTTAAAAGCTCCTACGAGCAGTACTTC. The chain couples TRBV4-1 to TRBJ2-7; a tentative D match to TRBD2 spans 5 bases. The CDR3 runs 16 amino acids, cysteine and phenylalanine included. Only the CDR3 part of the read is kept: 48 bases, read in frame from the first base. V and J lose 3 bases and 0 bases, and a span of 15 bases separates them. In the germline V gene, CDR1 corresponds to MGHRA and CDR2 to YSYEKL.